A selection of T cell receptor beta chains follows, all from one sample in a study of regulatory T cells in long-lasting Graves disease. TCRdb independently ran MiXCR on the multiplex PCR reads; one entry per CDR3 protein. The sample has almost 350,000 distinct CDR3 sequences; 15% to 20% are singletons. Sequences were derived from peripheral blood mononuclear cells (PBMCs), sampled when the disease was refractory, from a patient treated with antithyroid drugs. These receptors came from a female donor with Graves disease. CDR3s include the opening cysteine and the closing phenylalanine or tryptophan. Fields, in order: clone size, V gene, CDR3 protein. Clone size, where shown, is once, few, many, or a class for clones that have expanded.

abundance: many
v_gene: TRBV20-1
CDR3aa: CSGQEGREGGEAFF

abundance: many
v_gene: TRBV30
CDR3aa: CAWTPLDGYYEQYF

abundance: once
v_gene: TRBV18
CDR3aa: CASSPTRGLGVADTQYF

abundance: NA
v_gene: TRBV2
CDR3aa: CASSRADFYGQYF

abundance: NA
v_gene: TRBV19
CDR3aa: CASSIRDYNQPQHF

abundance: few
v_gene: TRBV4-1
CDR3aa: CASSQVPRAVSNQPQHF

abundance: few
v_gene: TRBV29-1
CDR3aa: CSANYESNEKLFF

abundance: many
v_gene: TRBV7-9
CDR3aa: CASSLLSYGYTF

abundance: NA
v_gene: TRBV12-3/TRBV12-4
CDR3aa: CASNQIGYEQYF

abundance: few
v_gene: TRBV6-2/TRBV6-3
CDR3aa: CASSYHPPSGGFYEQYF

abundance: many
v_gene: TRBV7-2
CDR3aa: CASREGGGRGSNQPQHF

abundance: NA
v_gene: TRBV9
CDR3aa: CASSALPGANRGAFF

abundance: many
v_gene: TRBV18
CDR3aa: CASSPFRDPNEKLFF

abundance: NA
v_gene: TRBV29-1
CDR3aa: CSVVAGGARGSYEQYF

abundance: many
v_gene: TRBV27
CDR3aa: CASSPQGPYSNQPQHF

abundance: many
v_gene: TRBV6-1
CDR3aa: CASSEGTGDPQPQHF

abundance: many
v_gene: TRBV6-2/TRBV6-3
CDR3aa: CASSSPAGAYTEAFF

abundance: few
v_gene: TRBV28
CDR3aa: CASSLDRWGLADPYEQYF

abundance: few
v_gene: TRBV4-1
CDR3aa: CASRDSILAKNIQYF

abundance: NA
v_gene: TRBV20-1
CDR3aa: CSGYPGGQATGELFF

abundance: NA
v_gene: TRBV10-3
CDR3aa: CAISKGGDQPQHF

abundance: NA
v_gene: TRBV4-1
CDR3aa: CASSQVQGNQPQHF

abundance: many
v_gene: TRBV28
CDR3aa: CASSLFPGKGYTF

abundance: NA
v_gene: TRBV2
CDR3aa: CASIQGPNYGYTF

abundance: many
v_gene: TRBV6-1
CDR3aa: CASRRMTASNEKLFF

abundance: few
v_gene: TRBV2
CDR3aa: CASSPWSTDTQYF